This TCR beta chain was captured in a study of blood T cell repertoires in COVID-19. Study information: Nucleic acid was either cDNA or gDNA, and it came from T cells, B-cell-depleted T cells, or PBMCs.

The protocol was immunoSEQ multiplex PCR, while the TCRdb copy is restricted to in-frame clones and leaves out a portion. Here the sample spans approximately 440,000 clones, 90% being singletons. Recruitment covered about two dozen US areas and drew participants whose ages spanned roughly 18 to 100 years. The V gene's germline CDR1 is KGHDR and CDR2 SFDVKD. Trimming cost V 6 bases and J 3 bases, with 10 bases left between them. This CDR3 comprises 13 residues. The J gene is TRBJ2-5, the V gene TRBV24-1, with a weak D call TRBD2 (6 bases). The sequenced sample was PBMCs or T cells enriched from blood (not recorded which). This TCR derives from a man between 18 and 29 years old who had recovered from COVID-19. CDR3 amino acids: CATSREVEETQYF. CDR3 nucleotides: TGTGCCACCAGTAGGGAGGTTGAAGAGACCCAGTACTTC.